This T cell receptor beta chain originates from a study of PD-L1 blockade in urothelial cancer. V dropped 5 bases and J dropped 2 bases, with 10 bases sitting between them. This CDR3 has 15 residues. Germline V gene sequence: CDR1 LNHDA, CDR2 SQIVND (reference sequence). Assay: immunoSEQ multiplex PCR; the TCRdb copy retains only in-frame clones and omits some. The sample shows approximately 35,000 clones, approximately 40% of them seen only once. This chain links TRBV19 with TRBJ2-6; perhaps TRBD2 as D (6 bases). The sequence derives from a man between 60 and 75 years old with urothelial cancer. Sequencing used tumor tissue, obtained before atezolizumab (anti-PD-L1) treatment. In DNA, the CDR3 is TGTGCCAGTAGTGGCGGGGAGGCTGGGGCCAACGTCCTGACTTTC. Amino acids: CASSGGEAGANVLTF.